A single sample is the source of the 8 T cell receptor beta chains below, sequenced in a study of cytomegalovirus exposure and HLA in healthy donors. The PCR ran on 60 Vbeta and 13 Jbeta primers. The table came from immunoSEQ multiplex PCR; TCRdb's copy has only in-frame clones and leaves some out. The repertoire consists of around 210,000 clones, with roughly 80% occurring once and the leading ten covering 2.5% to 3.5%. The sequenced sample consisted of PBMCs. Source of these receptors: a woman aged 40 to 50 in good health and CMV-seronegative.

The chain carries TRBV7-9 and TRBJ2-7; maybe TRBD2 (5 bases). Trimming pared 3 bases from V and 0 bases from J, leaving 18 bases between. Germline V gene data show CDR1 as SEHNR and CDR2 as FQNEAQ (reference sequence). This CDR3 has 17 residues. CDR3 protein: CASSFLASRSPSYEQYF. CDR3 bases: TGTGCCAGCAGCTTCTTGGCTAGCCGAAGCCCCTCCTACGAGCAGTACTTC. Using reference TRBV7-9 and TRBJ2-7 for the parts outside the CDR3, the full variable domain is DTGVSQNPRHKITKRGQNVTFRCDPISEHNRLYWYRQTLGQGPEFLTYFQNEAQLEKSRLLSDRFSAERPKGSFSTLEIQRTEQGDSAMYLCASSFLASRSPSYEQYFGPGTRLTVT.

This clone appeared a few times. The chain has TRBV7-9 and TRBJ1-3, with TRBD1 identical over 7 bases. V gave up 4 bases and J gave up 4 bases; unmatched junction bases: 13. There are 17 residues in the CDR3. Germline V gene lookup returns CDR1 SEHNR and CDR2 FQNEAQ (reference sequence). CDR3 sequence (DNA): TGTGCCAGCAGCTCAACCATAGGGACAGCAACGGGAAACACCATATATTTT. Translated, it gives CASSSTIGTATGNTIYF. Based on the CDR3 plus reference TRBV7-9 and TRBJ1-3, the full variable domain is DTGVSQNPRHKITKRGQNVTFRCDPISEHNRLYWYRQTLGQGPEFLTYFQNEAQLEKSRLLSDRFSAERPKGSFSTLEIQRTEQGDSAMYLCASSSTIGTATGNTIYFGEGSWLTVV.

This clone was seen a single time. The J gene is TRBJ2-7, the V gene TRBV10-1, with 7 nucleotides matching TRBD2. Germline V lookup: CDR1 WNHNN, CDR2 SYGVQD (reference sequence). V shed 6 bases and J 0 bases; nucleotides not matched to a gene: 8. This CDR3 is 15 amino acids long. CDR3 sequence: CASRGSGIISYEQYF. CDR3 coding DNA: TGCGCCAGCAGGGGGAGCGGGATCATCTCCTACGAGCAGTACTTC.

The J gene is TRBJ2-2, the V gene TRBV6-6; 7 nucleotides agree with TRBD1. CDR1 is MNHNY, CDR2 SVGAGI, per germline (reference sequence). V lost 2 bases and J lost 8; bases outside the gene matches: 2. CDR3 length: 13 amino acids. The CDR3: CASSYTGVGELFF. The CDR3 region has the DNA TGTGCCAGCAGTTACACAGGGGTGGGGGAGCTGTTTTTT.

The chain has TRBV7-9 and TRBJ2-6; D remains ambiguous. CDR1 and CDR2 from the germline V gene are SEHNR and FQNEAQ (reference sequence). The ends were cut back, 2 bases at V and 2 bases at J, with 7 bases in the middle. CDR3 length: 15 residues. In DNA form, the CDR3 reads TGTGCCAGCAGCTTATTAGAGACTGGGGCCAACGTCCTGACTTTC. Translated, it gives CASSLLETGANVLTF.

This sequence joins TRBV5-8 and TRBJ1-1; no reliable D call. This CDR3 has 13 residues. With 4 bases removed from V and 1 base from J, the gap between germline ends came to 8 bases. Germline V gene data show CDR1 as SGHTS and CDR2 as YDEGEE. This CDR3 reads CASSVYRNTEAFF. For the CDR3, the DNA is TGTGCCAGCAGCGTGTATCGGAACACTGAAGCTTTCTTT.

The chain is built from TRBV29-1 and TRBJ2-1; 7 bases fit TRBD2. Germline lookup yields CDR1 SQVTM and CDR2 ANQGSEA. CDR3 length: 13 residues. With 3 bases clipped from V and 3 bases from J, the junction kept 2 bases outside the gene matches. The DNA for the CDR3 is TGCAGCGTTGACGGCGGGGGCTACAATGAGCAGTTCTTC. Its translation: CSVDGGGYNEQFF.

The chain employs TRBV6-4 and TRBJ2-5, with D perhaps TRBD2 (6 bases). V was trimmed by 6 bases and J by 5 bases, leaving 19 bases between them. The CDR3 spans 15 residues. Germline lookup yields CDR1 MRHNA and CDR2 SNTAGT. The CDR3 DNA sequence: TGTGCCAGCAGCCCTCATGGGGGGAAAGGGGAGACCCAGTACTTC. It yields the protein CASSPHGGKGETQYF.